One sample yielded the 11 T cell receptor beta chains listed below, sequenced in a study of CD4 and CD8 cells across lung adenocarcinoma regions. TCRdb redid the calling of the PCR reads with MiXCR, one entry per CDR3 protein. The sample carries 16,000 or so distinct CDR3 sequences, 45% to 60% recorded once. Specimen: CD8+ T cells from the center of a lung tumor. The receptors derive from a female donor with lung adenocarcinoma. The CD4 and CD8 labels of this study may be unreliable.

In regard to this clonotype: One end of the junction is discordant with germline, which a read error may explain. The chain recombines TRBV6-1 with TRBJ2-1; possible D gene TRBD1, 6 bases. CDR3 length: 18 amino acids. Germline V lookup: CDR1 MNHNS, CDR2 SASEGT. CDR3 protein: CASSASTTRVAGANEQSF. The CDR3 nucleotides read TGTGCCAGCAGTGCTTCGACTACAAGGGTTGCAGGGGCCAACGAGCAGTCTTTC.

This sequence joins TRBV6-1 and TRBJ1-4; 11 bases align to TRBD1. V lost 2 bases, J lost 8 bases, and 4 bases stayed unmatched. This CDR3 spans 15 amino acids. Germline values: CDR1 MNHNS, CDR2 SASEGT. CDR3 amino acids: CASSERTGGAEKLFF. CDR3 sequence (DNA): TGTGCCAGCAGTGAAAGGACAGGGGGCGCGGAAAAACTGTTTTTT.

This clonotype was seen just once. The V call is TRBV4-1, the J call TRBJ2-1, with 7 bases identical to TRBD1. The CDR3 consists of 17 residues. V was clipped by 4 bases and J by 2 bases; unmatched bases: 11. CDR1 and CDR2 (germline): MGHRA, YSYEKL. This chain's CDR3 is CASSPWAGQGAYNEQFF. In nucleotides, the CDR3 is TGCGCCAGCAGCCCTTGGGCTGGGCAGGGGGCCTACAATGAGCAGTTCTTC.

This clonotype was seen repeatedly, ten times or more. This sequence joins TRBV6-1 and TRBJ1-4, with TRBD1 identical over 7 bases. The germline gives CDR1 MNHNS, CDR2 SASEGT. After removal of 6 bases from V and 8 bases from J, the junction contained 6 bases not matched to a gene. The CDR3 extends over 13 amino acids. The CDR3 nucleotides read TGTGCCAGCAGGGAAAGACAGGGAGAAAAACTGTTTTTT. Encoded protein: CASRERQGEKLFF.

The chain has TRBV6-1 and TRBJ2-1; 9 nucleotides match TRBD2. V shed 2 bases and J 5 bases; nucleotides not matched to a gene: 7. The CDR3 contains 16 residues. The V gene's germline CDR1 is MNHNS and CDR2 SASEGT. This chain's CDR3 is CASSESWRGGNNEQFF. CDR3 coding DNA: TGTGCCAGCAGTGAATCTTGGCGGGGGGGCAACAATGAGCAGTTCTTC.

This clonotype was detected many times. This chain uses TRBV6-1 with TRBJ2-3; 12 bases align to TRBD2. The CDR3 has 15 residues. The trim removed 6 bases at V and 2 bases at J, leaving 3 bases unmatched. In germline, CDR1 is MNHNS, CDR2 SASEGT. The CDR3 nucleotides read TGTGCCAGCAGCCTAGCGGGAGGGTACACAGATACGCAGTATTTT. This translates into CASSLAGGYTDTQYF.

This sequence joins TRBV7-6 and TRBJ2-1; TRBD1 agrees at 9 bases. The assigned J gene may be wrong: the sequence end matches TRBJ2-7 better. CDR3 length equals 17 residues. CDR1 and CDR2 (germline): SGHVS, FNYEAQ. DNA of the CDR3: TGTGCCAGCAGCTTAGGGATACCGGGACAGGGATTAGGCGAGCAGTACTTC. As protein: CASSLGIPGQGLGEQYF.

CDR3 residues: CASAQGVTEAFF. CDR3 sequence (DNA): TGTGCCAGCGCCCAGGGGGTCACTGAAGCTTTCTTT. The chain combines TRBV6-1 with TRBJ1-1, with 7 bases lining up with TRBD1. CDR1 and CDR2 from the germline V gene are MNHNS and SASEGT. The CDR3 extends over 12 amino acids. V trimming: 8 bases; J trimming: 4 bases; junction bases outside the gene matches: 4.

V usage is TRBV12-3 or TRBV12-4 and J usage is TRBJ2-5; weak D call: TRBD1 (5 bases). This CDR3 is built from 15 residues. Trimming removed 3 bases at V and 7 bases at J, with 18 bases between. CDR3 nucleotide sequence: TGTGCCAGCAGTTTTCCAGGGAATGTACGCGGGACCCAGTACTTC. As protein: CASSFPGNVRGTQYF.

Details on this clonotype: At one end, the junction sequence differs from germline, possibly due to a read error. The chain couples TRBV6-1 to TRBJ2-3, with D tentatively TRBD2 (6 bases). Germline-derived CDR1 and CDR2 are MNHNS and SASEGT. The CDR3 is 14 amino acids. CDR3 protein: CGSSGVWGKDTQYF. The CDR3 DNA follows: TGTGGCAGCTCGGGGGTGTGGGGCAAAGATACTCAGTATTTT.

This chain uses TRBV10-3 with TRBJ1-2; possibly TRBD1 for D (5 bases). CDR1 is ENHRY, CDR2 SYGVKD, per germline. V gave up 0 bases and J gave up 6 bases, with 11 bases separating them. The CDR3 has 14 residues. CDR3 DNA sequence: TGTGCCATCAGTGAGTCGGCCGGGACTAATGGCTACACCTTC. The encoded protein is CAISESAGTNGYTF.